This T cell receptor (beta chain) was documented in a study of OX40 agonist ivuxolimab in advanced cancers. Study-wide results and limits: Clonal expansion was seen in CD4+ and CD8+ blood T cells by week 6 at 0.1 to 3.0 mg/kg.

This clone showed up just once. Its antigen is not identified. There are 16 residues in the CDR3. J lost 2 bases, V lost 4 bases, and 5 bases had no gene match. Germline CDR1 is SEHNR and CDR2 is FQNEAQ (reference sequence). Here immunoSEQ multiplex PCR was the method, and the copy in TCRdb shows in-frame clones only, minus some. This sample has about 32,000 clones, with around 90% found just once. The TCR was taken from an adult with an advanced solid tumor such as melanoma, head and neck, liver or kidney cancer. This chain connects TRBV7-9 to TRBJ2-1; 10 nucleotides line up with TRBD2. The source material was CD4+ or CD8+ T cells sorted from blood, sampled in a trial of the OX40 agonist ivuxolimab. The CDR3 region is CASSSPSGSTYNEQFF. In DNA form, the CDR3 reads TGTGCCAGCAGCTCACCTAGCGGGAGCACCTACAATGAGCAGTTCTTC.